These 26 T cell receptor beta chains were sequenced from one sample in a study of cytomegalovirus exposure and HLA in healthy donors. It was with 60 Vbeta and 13 Jbeta primers that the PCR ran. Some clones are missing from TCRdb's copy, which holds only in-frame ones; the method was immunoSEQ multiplex PCR. The sample carries approximately 180,000 clones, about 13% recorded once. The sample was PBMCs. Receptor source: a man between 50 and 59 years old in good health and CMV-seropositive.

This clone has only a few counts. The chain combines TRBV10-2 with TRBJ2-7, with 10 bases matching TRBD2. Germline V lookup: CDR1 WSHSY, CDR2 SAAADI. The V gene end was trimmed by 6 bases and the J gene end by 6 bases; junction bases not matched to a gene: 11. CDR3 length: 15 amino acids. The CDR3 reads CASRSGAGGPSEQYV. The DNA of the CDR3 is TGCGCCAGCAGATCCGGAGCGGGGGGGCCAAGCGAGCAGTACGTC.

Written as DNA, the CDR3 is TGTGCCAGCAGCTTAGCGAGACCCAGGGGCTACGAGCAGTACTTC. It specifies CASSLARPRGYEQYF. The chain recombines TRBV7-8 with TRBJ2-7, with a weak D call TRBD1 (6 bases). The CDR3 has 15 residues. Trimming cost V 0 bases and J 3 bases, with 12 bases left between them. CDR1 and CDR2 from the germline V gene are SGHVS and FQNEAQ.

Here the CDR3 reads CASSTSGATGELFF. CDR3 nucleotide sequence: TGTGCCAGCTCAACTAGCGGGGCCACCGGGGAGCTGTTTTTT. The gene calls are TRBV18 and TRBJ2-2; 10 nucleotides match TRBD2. Germline values: CDR1 KGHSH, CDR2 LQKENI. The ends lost 5 bases at V and 4 bases at J; junction bases unmatched: 1. The CDR3 has 14 amino acids.

Only a few counts were recorded for this clone. The chain uses TRBV4-3 and TRBJ2-1; D remains ambiguous. Trimming took 0 bases from V and 12 from J, leaving 15 bases between them. This CDR3 region has 14 residues. The germline gives CDR1 LGHNA, CDR2 YSLEER. In nucleotides, the CDR3 is TGCGCCAGCAGCCAAGATGGCCCCGGGTTTGGGCAGTTCTTC. Translated, it gives CASSQDGPGFGQFF.

This chain connects TRBV30 to TRBJ1-6, with a possible D match to TRBD1 (5 bases). Trimming shortened V by 2 bases and J by 4 bases, and 18 bases separated the two germline ends. There are 17 residues in the CDR3. Germline-derived CDR1 and CDR2 are GTSNPN and SVGIG (reference sequence). DNA for the CDR3: TGTGCCTGGAGTCGCGGCCGGACAACTACTTATAATTCACCCCTCCACTTT. As protein: CAWSRGRTTTYNSPLHF.

This clone was seen only a few times. The J gene is TRBJ2-3, the V gene TRBV28, with 10 bases matching TRBD1. The V segment lost 2 bases and the J segment 3 bases; nucleotides outside the gene matches: 8. CDR1 and CDR2 from the germline V gene are MDHEN and SYDVKM. This CDR3 spans 17 amino acids. CDR3 sequence reads: CASSLIRDRGVTDTQYF. The CDR3 DNA sequence: TGTGCCAGCAGTTTAATTCGGGACAGGGGAGTTACAGATACGCAGTATTTT.

The chain employs TRBV29-1 and TRBJ2-2; D is possibly TRBD1 (5 bases). The CDR3 has 14 residues. V lost 3 bases, J lost 6 bases, and 14 bases lay in between. Per the germline V gene, CDR1 is SQVTM and CDR2 is ANQGSEA. In nucleotides, the CDR3 is TGCAGCGTTGATCCCTCAGGGAATTCCGGGGAGCTGTTTTTT. This encodes CSVDPSGNSGELFF.

The chain is built from TRBV5-1 and TRBJ2-3; 9 bases map to TRBD1. Germline CDR1 is SGHRS and CDR2 is YFSETQ. The CDR3 is 16 residues long. With V trimmed by 4 bases and J by 3 bases, 9 bases remained unmatched. In DNA, the CDR3 is TGCGCCAGCAGCCCACAGGGACAGGGAAGGACAGATACGCAGTATTTT. Protein sequence: CASSPQGQGRTDTQYF.

This clone was counted a few times. The rearrangement joins TRBV9 to TRBJ2-1; 7 bases fit TRBD1. The CDR3 totals 15 residues. The V segment lost 0 bases and the J segment 2 bases; nucleotides outside the gene matches: 2. Per germline, CDR1 SGDLS and CDR2 YYNGEE. The CDR3 region is CASSVGQGAYNEQFF. In nucleotides, the CDR3 is TGTGCCAGCAGCGTAGGACAGGGCGCCTACAATGAGCAGTTCTTC.

This clone was observed a few times. The chain recombines TRBV7-8 with TRBJ1-5, with D possibly TRBD1 on 5 matching bases. V lost 4 bases to trimming and J lost 0 bases, with 10 bases between them. CDR1 is SGHVS and CDR2 is FQNEAQ in the germline V gene. The CDR3 totals 15 residues. CDR3 DNA sequence: TGTGCCAGCAGCTCAGGGTTGAATAGCAATCAGCCCCAGCATTTT. Its protein is CASSSGLNSNQPQHF.

The sample holds a few counts of this clone. This rearrangement joins TRBV7-6 to TRBJ2-5, with D perhaps matching TRBD1 (6 bases). The CDR3 has 17 amino acids. Deletions cut 2 bases from V and 2 bases from J, with 18 bases between. Per the germline V gene, CDR1 is SGHVS and CDR2 is FNYEAQ. CDR3 nucleotides: TGTGCCAGCAGCTTAAATTCGTGGACAGAAATACAAGAGACCCAGTACTTC. Its translation is CASSLNSWTEIQETQYF.

V gene TRBV15 combines with J gene TRBJ2-5; TRBD2 matches 12 bases. This CDR3 is 15 amino acids long. CDR1 and CDR2 (germline): LNHNV, YYDKDF (reference sequence). V was clipped by 4 bases and J by 7 bases; unmatched bases: 7. This chain's CDR3 is CATSNPSGGDGTQYF. CDR3 coding DNA: TGTGCCACCAGCAACCCTAGCGGGGGGGATGGGACCCAGTACTTC. The whole variable domain, filled in from reference TRBV15 and TRBJ2-5, reads DAMVIQNPRYQVTQFGKPVTLSCSQTLNHNVMYWYQQKSSQAPKLLFHYYDKDFNNEADTPDNFQSRRPNTSFCFLDIRSPGLGDTAMYLCATSNPSGGDGTQYFGPGTRLLVL.

This clone was observed a few times. This sequence joins TRBV5-1 and TRBJ2-7; no clear D gene. Germline-derived CDR1 and CDR2 are SGHRS and YFSETQ. V lost 0 bases and J lost 0, with 7 bases in between. The CDR3 extends over 14 amino acids. The CDR3 bases are TGCGCCAGCAGCTTGGATGGCGGCTCCTACGAGCAGTACTTC. The encoded protein is CASSLDGGSYEQYF.

V usage is TRBV27 and J usage is TRBJ1-2; D is unclear. CDR3 length: 14 residues. V was clipped by 8 bases and J by 0 bases, with 13 bases between them. Germline CDR1 MNHEY, CDR2 SMNVEV (reference sequence). DNA of the CDR3: TGTGCCAGCGGGCCCGGGGAAACTAACTATGGCTACACCTTC. Its translation is CASGPGETNYGYTF.

The rearrangement links TRBV4-2 to TRBJ2-2; 8 bases map to TRBD2. This CDR3 has 17 residues. V was clipped by 3 bases and J by 5 bases; unmatched bases: 11. Germline V CDR1 and CDR2: LGHNA, YNFKEQ. DNA of the CDR3: TGTGCCAGCAGCCATCCCGGGGGGGGCCGGGAAACCGGGGAGCTGTTTTTT. Protein: CASSHPGGGRETGELFF.

This chain connects TRBV7-9 to TRBJ1-2; 11 positions agree with TRBD1. The length of the CDR3 is 18 residues. V lost 0 bases to trimming and J lost 6 bases; unmatched junction nucleotides: 12. Per germline, CDR1 SEHNR and CDR2 FQNEAQ (reference sequence). CDR3 sequence: CASSLARGQGDKSNGYTF. CDR3 DNA: TGTGCCAGCAGCTTAGCGAGGGGACAGGGGGATAAATCCAATGGCTACACCTTC.

Details on this clone: Other DNA variants within this sample encode the same CDR3. DNA of the CDR3: TGTGCCAGCAGCGACGAGGGACAGTACCAAGAGACCCAGTACTTC. It is translated as CASSDEGQYQETQYF. This chain links TRBV2 with TRBJ2-5, with 7 bases aligning to TRBD1. Germline V gives CDR1 SNHLY, CDR2 FYNNEI. CDR3 length: 15 residues. Trimming removed 6 bases from V and 0 bases from J; junction bases left unmatched: 7.

This chain uses TRBV10-3 with TRBJ1-2, with a weak D call TRBD1 (6 bases). Looked up from germline, CDR1 is ENHRY and CDR2 is SYGVKD. This CDR3 has 14 amino acids. The V end lost 2 bases, the J end lost 8 bases, and 15 bases lay between the germline ends. CDR3 DNA sequence: TGTGCCATCAGTGAGCGCGTACAGGGCGAGGGCTACACCTTC. Translation gives CAISERVQGEGYTF.

The gene calls are TRBV11-2 and TRBJ1-1; 7 positions match TRBD1. This CDR3 has 16 amino acids. From germline, CDR1 is SGHAT and CDR2 FQNNGV. With V trimmed by 5 bases and J by 8 bases, 17 bases remained unmatched. In DNA, the CDR3 is TGTGCCAGCAGCCCCGGATTAGGGCAGGGGGTATTAGAAGCTTTCTTT. This translates into CASSPGLGQGVLEAFF.

The J gene is TRBJ1-4, the V gene TRBV9, with D possibly matching TRBD1 (5 bases). Looked up from germline, CDR1 is SGDLS and CDR2 is YYNGEE. Trimming cost V 9 bases and J 0 bases, with 18 bases left between them. CDR3 length: 16 amino acids. The CDR3 loop reads CATIRDSKATNEKLFF. The CDR3, as DNA: TGTGCCACCATACGGGACTCAAAGGCAACTAATGAAAAACTGTTTTTT.

The rearrangement uses TRBV27 and TRBJ2-6; D is uncertain. The germline CDR1 and CDR2 sequences are MNHEY and SMNVEV (reference sequence). Trimming left V 3 bases short and J 4 bases short, with 10 bases between. This CDR3 is built from 15 residues. CDR3 in DNA: TGTGCCAGCAGTTTCGAGGCCTCAGGGGCCAACGTCCTGACTTTC. Its protein is CASSFEASGANVLTF.

The rearrangement links TRBV7-9 to TRBJ2-1; possibly TRBD1 for D (6 bases). Germline V gives CDR1 SEHNR, CDR2 FQNEAQ (reference sequence). V was trimmed by 5 bases and J by 10 bases, leaving 9 bases between them. This CDR3 spans 11 amino acids. The CDR3 reads CASSPDREQFF. As DNA, the CDR3 is TGTGCCAGCAGCCCAGACAGGGAGCAGTTCTTC.

This clone has more than one count but fewer than ten. V is TRBV7-9 and J is TRBJ2-7, with D uncertain. Germline CDR1 SEHNR, CDR2 FQNEAQ (reference sequence). V was pared by 7 bases and J by 3 bases, with 22 bases between. There are 16 residues in the CDR3. The chain's CDR3 is CASTLKSGGGDYEQYF. The CDR3 nucleotides are TGTGCCAGCACCCTAAAGTCTGGCGGCGGAGACTACGAGCAGTACTTC.

The genes are TRBV4-3 and TRBJ2-7, with 13 positions matching TRBD2. The CDR3 totals 14 residues. In germline, CDR1 is LGHNA, CDR2 YSLEER. V trimming: 3 bases; J trimming: 6 bases; junction bases outside the gene matches: 2. The CDR3 spells CASSHTSGGGEQYF. CDR3 DNA: TGCGCCAGCAGCCACACTAGCGGGGGGGGCGAGCAGTACTTC.

V gene TRBV27 combines with J gene TRBJ1-2; 7 bases agree with TRBD1. The V and J ends lost 8 bases and 8 bases, in that order; junction bases with no gene match: 8. The CDR3 sequence is 12 residues long. The germline CDR1 and CDR2 sequences are MNHEY and SMNVEV (reference sequence). CDR3 residues: CASGNRGSGYTF. DNA of the CDR3: TGTGCCAGCGGAAACAGGGGTAGCGGCTACACCTTC.

The V and J genes are TRBV9 and TRBJ1-2; no definite D call. The V and J ends lost 0 bases and 11 bases respectively, with 14 bases between them. CDR1 and CDR2 from the germline V gene are SGDLS and YYNGEE. This CDR3 contains 13 residues. CDR3 nucleotide sequence: TGTGCCAGCAGCGTAGACTCCGTGTCATGGTACACCTTC. It encodes CASSVDSVSWYTF.